These T cell receptor beta chains were read from a single sample in a study of control samples from healthy donors and cancer patients. Measured with immunoSEQ multiplex PCR; TCRdb has only the in-frame clones, and not every one. In the table there are almost 95,000 clones, around nine tenths of which are singletons. The sample taken for sequencing was blood. Receptor source: a woman younger than 30 in good health. Both conserved end residues are part of each CDR3. Fields, in order: V gene, J gene, CDR3 protein.

TRBV20-1	TRBJ2-7	CSARLANEQYF
TRBV5-1	TRBJ1-6	CASSLAAAYNSPLHF
TRBV6-5	TRBJ2-7	CASSLGGEQYF
TRBV12-3/TRBV12-4	TRBJ1-4	CASSLRDKLFF
TRBV2	TRBJ2-2	CASSEDPWTSGGDGELFF
TRBV7-8	TRBJ2-7	CASSFPAGELYEQYF
TRBV7-9	TRBJ1-1	CASSPKMNTEAFF
TRBV15	TRBJ1-5	CATGQGQGARHQPQHF
TRBV5-1	TRBJ2-3	CASSLVRGRGTDTQYF
TRBV3-1/TRBV3-2	TRBJ1-1	CASSQPDSLEAFF
TRBV27	TRBJ1-1	CASSPTGQGAGRAFF
TRBV5-5	TRBJ1-2	CASSLPGVYGYTF
TRBV19	TRBJ1-5	CASSIWRGGEGNQPQHF
TRBV7-3	TRBJ2-3	CASSTLAGGTDTQYF
TRBV13	TRBJ2-7	CASSSRAGASYEQYF
TRBV19	TRBJ1-1	CATLGQGITEAFF
TRBV5-1	TRBJ1-2	CASSLVSAGEEGYTF
TRBV6-5	TRBJ2-7	CASRLDRASYEQYF
TRBV27	TRBJ1-5	CASSRDSEAPQHF
TRBV19	TRBJ2-1	CASRTGTSGAGEQFF
TRBV6-2/TRBV6-3	TRBJ2-7	CASSPLAGTTYEQYF
TRBV6-1	TRBJ1-1	CASSDGQGAPNTEAFF
TRBV19	TRBJ1-2	CASSIAADGYTF
TRBV29-1	TRBJ2-1	CSVEDSYNEQFF
TRBV9	TRBJ2-7	CASSDRVEGEQYF
TRBV4-1	TRBJ1-4	CASRPRLAPGEKLFF
TRBV5-6	TRBJ1-5	CASSLVGGGENQPQHF
TRBV10-2	TRBJ2-1	CASVLAGGHEQFF
TRBV20-1	TRBJ2-3	CSVRTDTQYF
TRBV19	TRBJ1-2	CASSAGIGPYGYTF
TRBV5-4	TRBJ1-4	CASSSGMGQTGEKLFF
TRBV6-1	TRBJ2-7	CASSELPGQGPHEQYF
TRBV24-1	TRBJ2-5	CATSPGQGRETQYF
TRBV12-5	TRBJ1-1	CASGLVIANVFPEAFF
TRBV6-1	TRBJ1-2	CASSEGDSDYGYTF
TRBV5-4	TRBJ2-1	CASSRGGPESSYNEQFF
TRBV6-6	TRBJ1-1	CASETQGINTEAFF
TRBV7-9	TRBJ1-2	CASSLDNGYTF
TRBV10-3	TRBJ1-1	CAISESKGLNTEAFF
TRBV6-6	TRBJ2-1	CASRPGQGNYNEQFF
TRBV10-1	TRBJ2-2	CASSDPDTTNTGELFF
TRBV9	TRBJ2-5	CASSPGDRAETQYF
TRBV29-1	TRBJ2-7	CSVGDSYEQYF
TRBV6-6	TRBJ1-1	CASTDRGDTEAFF
TRBV6-5	TRBJ2-7	CASQREGSEQYF
TRBV6-6	TRBJ1-1	CAMSTQGNTEAFF
TRBV5-1	TRBJ2-3	CASSLALAGGTDTQYF
TRBV27	TRBJ1-2	CASRSPGEGYTF
TRBV20-1	TRBJ2-7	CSATRQGGQYF
TRBV7-3	TRBJ2-7	CASSLYGAYEQYF
TRBV10-3	TRBJ1-2	CAITRGQGNPSGYGYTF
TRBV2	TRBJ2-3	CASSALAGGTDTQYF
TRBV20-1	TRBJ1-2	CSARDTDGYTF
TRBV20-1	TRBJ1-2	CSAIYRAGYTF